The 14 T cell receptor beta chains below were found in one sample sequenced in a study of blood T cells in healthy people across ages. The use of a sample-barcoded 5' primer and a J-beta primer mix characterized a second PCR of about 7 to 12 cycles. Each CDR3 protein gets one entry after TCRdb re-called the 5' RACE reads with MiXCR. The table has some 880,000 distinct CDR3 sequences, roughly 35% seen once. The material sequenced was blood. The source of these receptors is a man between 18 and 29 years old in good health.

This chain uses TRBV20-1 with TRBJ2-1; 7 bases align to TRBD2. The last part of the DNA fits TRBJ2-7 better; the J call may be wrong. CDR3 length: 16 residues. Germline values: CDR1 DFQATT, CDR2 SNEGSKA (reference sequence). CDR3 loop: CSARVKAGHYYNEQYF. The CDR3 DNA is TGCAGTGCTAGAGTTAAAGCGGGGCACTACTACAATGAGCAGTACTTC.

This clonotype was seen only a few times. This chain joins TRBV12-3 or TRBV12-4 and TRBJ1-1; the match to TRBD1 covers 8 bases. This CDR3 is built from 15 residues. Trimming removed 5 bases from V and 5 bases from J; junction bases left unmatched: 10. In DNA form, the CDR3 reads TGTGCCAGCAGTCAAAGGACAGGGTGGGGTACTGAAGCTTTCTTT. This sequence encodes CASSQRTGWGTEAFF.

This clonotype has only a few counts. This chain connects TRBV4-3 to TRBJ2-2, with a weak D call TRBD2 (5 bases). V lost 0 bases and J lost 6, with 23 bases in between. This CDR3 has 19 amino acids. The germline V gene has CDR1 LGHNA and CDR2 YSLEER. The CDR3 nucleotides are TGCGCCAGCAGCCAAGATGGAGGTCGTAGTGCAGTGTTCCCCGGGGAGCTGTTTTTT. Amino acids: CASSQDGGRSAVFPGELFF.

The chain uses TRBV28 and TRBJ2-1; the D gene is possibly TRBD2 (6 bases). Germline lookup yields CDR1 MDHEN and CDR2 SYDVKM. Trimming left V 3 bases short and J 10 bases short, with 16 bases between. The length of the CDR3 is 14 residues. CDR3 nucleotide sequence: TGTGCCAGCAGTTTGCGGGGCTACTCCTACGAGCAGTTCTTC. Protein: CASSLRGYSYEQFF. Drawing the rest from reference TRBV28 and TRBJ2-1, the complete variable domain is DVKVTQSSRYLVKRTGEKVFLECVQDMDHENMFWYRQDPGLGLRLIYFSYDVKMKEKGDIPEGYSVSREKKERFSLILESASTNQTSMYLCASSLRGYSYEQFFGPGTRLTVL.

V and J are TRBV10-3 and TRBJ1-1; 8 bases are shared with TRBD1. V lost 3 bases, J lost 0 bases, and 0 bases stayed unmatched. Per germline, CDR1 ENHRY and CDR2 SYGVKD. The CDR3 is made up of 14 amino acids. CDR3: CAISDRGLNTEAFF. DNA for the CDR3: TGTGCCATCAGTGACAGGGGGCTGAACACTGAAGCTTTCTTT.

The chain employs TRBV20-1 and TRBJ1-2; 7 bases are shared with TRBD1. The trim removed 5 bases at V and 4 bases at J, leaving 10 bases unmatched. Germline-derived CDR1 and CDR2 are DFQATT and SNEGSKA (reference sequence). There are 14 residues in the CDR3. In nucleotides, the CDR3 is TGCAGTGCTTACCGGACAGGACAGATCTATGGCTACACCTTC. Protein: CSAYRTGQIYGYTF.

The CDR3 coding sequence is TGCGCCAGCAGCTTGGGTGGGACAGGGGTTTCACCCCTCCACTTT. This sequence encodes CASSLGGTGVSPLHF. The genes are TRBV5-1 and TRBJ1-6, with 10 bases that match TRBD1. Germline V gene lookup returns CDR1 SGHRS and CDR2 YFSETQ. The CDR3 is 15 amino acids. V dropped 0 bases and J dropped 9; count of bases not matched to a gene: 3.

The V call is TRBV12-3 or TRBV12-4, the J call TRBJ1-5; 9 bases line up with TRBD1. The CDR3 sequence is 18 residues long. The ends lost 5 bases at V and 1 base at J; junction bases unmatched: 12. The CDR3 spells CASSLSLRGTGSNQPQHF. The CDR3 region has the DNA TGTGCCAGCAGTCTAAGCCTCAGGGGGACAGGGAGCAATCAGCCCCAGCATTTT.

V is TRBV20-1 and J is TRBJ2-3; 11 bases are shared with TRBD2. Germline values: CDR1 DFQATT, CDR2 SNEGSKA (reference sequence). V lost 8 bases, J lost 1 base, and 8 bases stayed unmatched. The CDR3 runs to 15 residues. This CDR3 reads CSFSGGARGTDTQYF. The CDR3, as DNA: TGCAGTTTTAGCGGGGGGGCGCGTGGCACAGATACGCAGTATTTT.

This clonotype was found a few times. This chain links TRBV4-3 with TRBJ1-2; 7 bases line up with TRBD1. The V gene end was trimmed by 2 bases and the J gene end by 2 bases; junction bases not matched to a gene: 5. The germline V gene encodes CDR1 LGHNA and CDR2 YSLEER. This CDR3 spans 15 amino acids. The CDR3 nucleotides are TGCGCCAGCAGCCAACAAAGCAGGGGGAACTATGGCTACACCTTC. Translated, it gives CASSQQSRGNYGYTF.

The rearrangement joins TRBV18 to TRBJ2-1; tentative D call: TRBD1 (6 bases). Trimming took off 4 bases at V and 0 bases at J, with 13 bases between the two ends. Germline assignment: CDR1 KGHSH and CDR2 LQKENI. This CDR3 contains 16 residues. The CDR3 loop reads CASSHRVANSYNEQFF. CDR3 in DNA: TGTGCCAGCTCACACAGGGTGGCGAACTCCTACAATGAGCAGTTCTTC.

The chain joins TRBV7-2 to TRBJ2-4; 7 bases match TRBD1. Trimming removed 1 base from V and 8 bases from J; junction bases left unmatched: 5. The germline gives CDR1 SGHTA, CDR2 FQGNSA. CDR3 length: 14 amino acids. This chain's CDR3 is CASSLVRQGDIQYF. For the CDR3, the DNA is TGTGCCAGCAGCTTAGTTCGGCAGGGGGACATTCAGTACTTC. Together with reference TRBV7-2 and TRBJ2-4, the CDR3 gives the full variable domain: GAGVSQSPSNKVTEKGKDVELRCDPISGHTALYWYRQSLGQGLEFLIYFQGNSAPDKSGLPSDRFSAERTGGSVSTLTIQRTQQEDSAVYLCASSLVRQGDIQYFGAGTRLSVL.

The chain employs TRBV7-2 and TRBJ1-1; D unclear. V was cut by 5 bases and J by 6 bases, with 10 bases left in between. CDR1 is SGHTA and CDR2 is FQGNSA in the germline V gene. This CDR3 contains 12 residues. CDR3 in amino acids: CASSRGGPEAFF. CDR3 DNA: TGTGCCAGCAGCCGTGGCGGTCCTGAAGCTTTCTTT.

Regarding this clonotype: A much larger clone lies a single base off, so this may be a read error. V is TRBV15 and J is TRBJ2-3; no firm D call. The CDR3 length is 15 residues. The germline V gene encodes CDR1 LNHNV and CDR2 YYDKDF (reference sequence). CDR3 in DNA: TGTGCCATCAGCAGAGTGGACCCAAGTTCAGATACGCAGTATTTT. This sequence encodes CAISRVDPSSDTQYF.